This T cell receptor (beta chain) was sequenced during a study of T cell responses to AZD1222 COVID-19 vaccine. The repertoire was sequenced with immunoSEQ multiplex PCR; TCRdb's copy has only in-frame clones and lacks some. The table shows about 150,000 clones, with roughly 87% occurring only once. This clone was observed a few times. Its antigen is undetermined. The conserved closing phenylalanine or tryptophan is absent in this CDR3, likely reflecting a read error. The limits of the CDR3 on the DNA are not certain, so only TCRdb's listed CDR3 is given. Study conclusions and caveats: In a largely white British group with more females than males, clonal diversity was possibly underestimated. Repertoires were obtained solely post-peak T cell response. Vaccine-associated CD4 TCRs spanned spike, dominant at 160-218 and 743-854. Spike-specific TCR breadth and depth were elevated following two AZD1222 doses.

Looked up from germline, CDR1 is SEHNR and CDR2 is FQNEAQ (reference sequence). The CDR3 contains 8 residues when both ends are counted. Sequencing used peripheral blood, obtained 28 days after the second dose of the MenACWY control vaccine. The chain combines TRBV7-9 with TRBJ1-6; whether TRBD1, the table's D call, matches the DNA was not checked. This TCR derives from an adult who received the MenACWY meningococcal vaccine as a control. CDR3 residues: CASSPTVT.